The text below deals with one T cell receptor beta chain. Methods used by the authors: How many nucleated cells were present was estimated from reference gene primer amplification. The protocol was immunoSEQ multiplex PCR, while the TCRdb copy is restricted to in-frame clones and leaves out a portion. The V and J calls and clone size come from that table; D and trimming were worked out from the DNA. The table records about 71,000 clones, about three quarters of them present only once. This entry is derived from a study of blood T cell repertoires in COVID-19. Looking at the study overall: Italy, Spain and the United States were the sources of the convalescent and acute COVID-19 samples. Nucleic acid was either cDNA or gDNA, and it came from T cells, B-cell-depleted T cells, or PBMCs.

The CDR3 has 15 residues. J was trimmed by 7 bases and V by 4 bases; bases with no gene match: 9. Germline assignment: CDR1 KGHSH and CDR2 LQKENI. This TCR was recovered from a woman of 80 years or more with active or convalescent COVID-19. Sequencing was done on a sample of peripheral blood. The chain is built from TRBV18 and TRBJ1-4; TRBD1 agrees at 7 bases. The CDR3 spells CASSRDQGGVEKLFF. CDR3 bases: TGTGCCAGCTCACGGGATCAGGGGGGAGTTGAAAAACTGTTTTTT. The full variable domain, rest sourced from reference TRBV18 and TRBJ1-4, is NAGVMQNPRHLVRRRGQEARLRCSPMKGHSHVYWYRQLPEEGLKFMVYLQKENIIDESGMPKERFSAEFPKEGPSILRIQQVVRGDSAAYFCASSRDQGGVEKLFFGSGTQLSVL.